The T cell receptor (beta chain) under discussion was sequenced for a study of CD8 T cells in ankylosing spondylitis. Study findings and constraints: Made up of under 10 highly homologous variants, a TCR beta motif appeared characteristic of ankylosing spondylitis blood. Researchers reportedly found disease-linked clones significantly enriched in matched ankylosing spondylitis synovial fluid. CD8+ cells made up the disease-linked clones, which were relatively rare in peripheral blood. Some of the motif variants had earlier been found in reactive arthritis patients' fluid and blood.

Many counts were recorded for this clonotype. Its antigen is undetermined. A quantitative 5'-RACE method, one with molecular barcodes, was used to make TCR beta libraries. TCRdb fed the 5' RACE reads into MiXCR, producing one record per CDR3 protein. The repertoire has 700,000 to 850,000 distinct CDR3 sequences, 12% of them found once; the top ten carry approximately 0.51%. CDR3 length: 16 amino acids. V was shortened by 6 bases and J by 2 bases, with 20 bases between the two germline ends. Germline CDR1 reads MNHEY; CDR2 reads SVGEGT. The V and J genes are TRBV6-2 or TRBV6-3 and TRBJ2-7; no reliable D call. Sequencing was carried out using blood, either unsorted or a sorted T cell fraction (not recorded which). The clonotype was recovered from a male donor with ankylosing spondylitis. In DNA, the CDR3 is TGTGCCAGCAGGAAAATACCCACGGACGCGACCTACGAGCAGTACTTC. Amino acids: CASRKIPTDATYEQYF.